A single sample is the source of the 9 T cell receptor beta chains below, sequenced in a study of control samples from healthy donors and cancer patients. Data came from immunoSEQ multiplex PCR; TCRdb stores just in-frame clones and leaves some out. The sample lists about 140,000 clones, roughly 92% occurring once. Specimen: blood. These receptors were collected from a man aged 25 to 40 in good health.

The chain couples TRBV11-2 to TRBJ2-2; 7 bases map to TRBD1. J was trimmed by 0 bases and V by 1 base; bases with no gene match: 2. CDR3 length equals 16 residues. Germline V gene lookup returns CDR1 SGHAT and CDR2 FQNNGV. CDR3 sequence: CASSLGGTANTGELFF. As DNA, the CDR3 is TGTGCCAGCAGCTTAGGTGGGACAGCGAACACCGGGGAGCTGTTTTTT.

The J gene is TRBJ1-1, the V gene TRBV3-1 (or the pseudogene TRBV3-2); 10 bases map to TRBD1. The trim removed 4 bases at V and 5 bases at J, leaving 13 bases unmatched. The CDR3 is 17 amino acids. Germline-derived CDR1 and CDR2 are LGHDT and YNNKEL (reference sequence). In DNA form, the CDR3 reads TGTGCCAGCAGCCGTTACGACAGGGGGCATGTCAGTACTGAAGCTTTCTTT. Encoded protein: CASSRYDRGHVSTEAFF.

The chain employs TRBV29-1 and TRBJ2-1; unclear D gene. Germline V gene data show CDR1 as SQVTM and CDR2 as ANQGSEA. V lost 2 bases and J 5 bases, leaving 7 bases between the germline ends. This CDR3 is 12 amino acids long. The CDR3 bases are TGCAGCGTTGAATTCAGGAACAATGAGCAGTTCTTC. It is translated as CSVEFRNNEQFF.

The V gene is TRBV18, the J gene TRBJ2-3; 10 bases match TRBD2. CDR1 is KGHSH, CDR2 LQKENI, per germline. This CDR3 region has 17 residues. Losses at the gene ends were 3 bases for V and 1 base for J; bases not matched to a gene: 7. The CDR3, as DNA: TGTGCCAGCTCACCTCGATTTACTAGCGGGGGCACAGATACGCAGTATTTT. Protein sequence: CASSPRFTSGGTDTQYF.

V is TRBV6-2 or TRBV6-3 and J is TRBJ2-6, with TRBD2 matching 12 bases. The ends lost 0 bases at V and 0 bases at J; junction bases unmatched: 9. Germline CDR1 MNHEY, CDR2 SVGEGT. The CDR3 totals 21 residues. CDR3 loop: CASSYSHLAGGGLSGANVLTF. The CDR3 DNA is TGTGCCAGCAGTTACTCGCACCTAGCGGGAGGGGGACTCTCTGGGGCCAACGTCCTGACTTTC.

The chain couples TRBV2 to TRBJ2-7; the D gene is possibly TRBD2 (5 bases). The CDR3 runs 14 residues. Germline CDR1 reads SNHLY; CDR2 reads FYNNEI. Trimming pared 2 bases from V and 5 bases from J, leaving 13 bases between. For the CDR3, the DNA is TGTGCCAGCAGTGAATCTCCTAGCCGCCACGAGCAGTACTTC. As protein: CASSESPSRHEQYF.

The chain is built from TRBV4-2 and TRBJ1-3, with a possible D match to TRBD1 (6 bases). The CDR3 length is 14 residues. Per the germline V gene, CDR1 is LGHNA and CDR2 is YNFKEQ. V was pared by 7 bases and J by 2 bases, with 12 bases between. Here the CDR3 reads CASTLAGAGNTIYF. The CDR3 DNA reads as TGTGCCAGCACCTTAGCAGGGGCTGGAAACACCATATATTTT.

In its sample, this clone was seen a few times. CDR3 protein: CASSLGFNTIYF. The DNA of the CDR3 is TGTGCCAGCAGTTTAGGGTTTAACACCATATATTTT. V usage is TRBV12-3 or TRBV12-4 and J usage is TRBJ1-3; D remains ambiguous. This CDR3 is 12 amino acids long. The V end lost 1 base, the J end lost 7 bases, and 5 bases lay between the germline ends.

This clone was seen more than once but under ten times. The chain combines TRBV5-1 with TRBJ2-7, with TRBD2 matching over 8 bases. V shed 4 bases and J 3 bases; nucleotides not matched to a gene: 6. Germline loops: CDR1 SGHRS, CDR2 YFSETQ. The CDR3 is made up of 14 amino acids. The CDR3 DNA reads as TGCGCCAGCAGCGCGGGACTAGTAAGCTACGAGCAGTACTTC. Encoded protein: CASSAGLVSYEQYF.